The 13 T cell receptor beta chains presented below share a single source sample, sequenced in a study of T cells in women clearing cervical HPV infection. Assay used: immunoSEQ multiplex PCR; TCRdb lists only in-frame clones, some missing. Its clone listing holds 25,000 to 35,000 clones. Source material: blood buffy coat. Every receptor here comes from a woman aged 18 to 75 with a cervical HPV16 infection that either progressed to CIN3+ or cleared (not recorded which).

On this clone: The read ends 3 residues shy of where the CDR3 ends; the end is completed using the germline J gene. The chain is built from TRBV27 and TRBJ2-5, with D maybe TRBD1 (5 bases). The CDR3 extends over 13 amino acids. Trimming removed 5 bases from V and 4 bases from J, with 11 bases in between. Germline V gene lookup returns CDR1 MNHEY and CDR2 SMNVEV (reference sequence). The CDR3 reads CASSADMGETQYF. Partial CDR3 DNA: TGTGCCAGCAGTGCGGACATGGGAGAGACC.

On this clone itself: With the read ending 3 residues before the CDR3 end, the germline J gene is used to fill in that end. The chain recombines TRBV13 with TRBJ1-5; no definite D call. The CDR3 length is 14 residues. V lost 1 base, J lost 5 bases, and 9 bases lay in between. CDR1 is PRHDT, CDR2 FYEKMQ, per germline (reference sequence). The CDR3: CASSLARVDQPQHF. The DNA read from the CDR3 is TGTGCCAGCAGCTTAGCGCGAGTCGATCAGCCC.

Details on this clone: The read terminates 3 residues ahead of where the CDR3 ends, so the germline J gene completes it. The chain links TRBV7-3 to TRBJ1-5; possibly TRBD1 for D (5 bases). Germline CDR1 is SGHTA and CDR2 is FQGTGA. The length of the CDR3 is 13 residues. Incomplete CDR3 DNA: TGTGCCAGCAGCTTAGTATTGACAGATCCC. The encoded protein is CASSLVLTDP. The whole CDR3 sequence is CASSLVLTDPQHF.

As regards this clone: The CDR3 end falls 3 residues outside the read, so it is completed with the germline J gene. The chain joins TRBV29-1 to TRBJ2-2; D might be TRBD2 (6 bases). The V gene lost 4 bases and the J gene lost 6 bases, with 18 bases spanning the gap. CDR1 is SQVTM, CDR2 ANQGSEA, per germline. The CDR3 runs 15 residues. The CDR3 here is CSVVGGSGSAGELFF. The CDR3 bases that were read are TGCAGCGTTGTGGGGGGTAGTGGATCTGCCGGGGAG.

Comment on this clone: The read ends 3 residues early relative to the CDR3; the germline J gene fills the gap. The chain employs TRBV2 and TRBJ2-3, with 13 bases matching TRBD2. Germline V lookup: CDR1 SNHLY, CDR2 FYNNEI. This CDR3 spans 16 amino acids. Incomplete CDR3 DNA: TGTGCCAGCAGCCGACTAGCGGGGGGCCTCCAAGAGACG. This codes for CASSRLAGGLQET. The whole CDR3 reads CASSRLAGGLQETQYF.

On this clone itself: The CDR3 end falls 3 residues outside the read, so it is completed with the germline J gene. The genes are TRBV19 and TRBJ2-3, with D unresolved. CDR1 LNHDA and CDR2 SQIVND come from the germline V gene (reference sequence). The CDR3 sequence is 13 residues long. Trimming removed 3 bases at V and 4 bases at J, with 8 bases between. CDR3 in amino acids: CASSILLSDTQYF. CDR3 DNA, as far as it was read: TGTGCCAGTAGTATTCTTCTCTCAGATACG.

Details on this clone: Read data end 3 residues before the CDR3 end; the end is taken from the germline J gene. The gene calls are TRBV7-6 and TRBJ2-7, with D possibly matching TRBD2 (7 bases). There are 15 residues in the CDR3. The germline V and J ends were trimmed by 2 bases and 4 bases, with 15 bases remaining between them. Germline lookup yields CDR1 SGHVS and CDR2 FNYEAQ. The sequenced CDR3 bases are TGTGCCAGCAGCTTATATCCGGGGGGCGGGTACGAG. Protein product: CASSLYPGGGYE. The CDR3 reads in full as CASSLYPGGGYEQYF.

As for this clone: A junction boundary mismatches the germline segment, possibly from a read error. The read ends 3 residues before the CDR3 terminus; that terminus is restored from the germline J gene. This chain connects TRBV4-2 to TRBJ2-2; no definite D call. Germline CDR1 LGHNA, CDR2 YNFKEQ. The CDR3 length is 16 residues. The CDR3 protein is CASSQKGQAGTGELFF. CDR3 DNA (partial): TGCGCCAGCAGCCAAAAGGGCCAAGCCGGCACCGGGGAG.

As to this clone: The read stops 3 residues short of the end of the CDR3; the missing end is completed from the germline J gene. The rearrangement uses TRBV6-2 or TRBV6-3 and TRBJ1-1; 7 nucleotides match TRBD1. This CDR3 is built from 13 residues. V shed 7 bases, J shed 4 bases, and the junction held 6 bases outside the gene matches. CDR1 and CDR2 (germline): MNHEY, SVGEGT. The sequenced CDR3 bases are TGTGCCAGCAAAGGGGGCAGGGTCACTGAA. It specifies CASKGGRVTE. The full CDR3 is CASKGGRVTEAFF.

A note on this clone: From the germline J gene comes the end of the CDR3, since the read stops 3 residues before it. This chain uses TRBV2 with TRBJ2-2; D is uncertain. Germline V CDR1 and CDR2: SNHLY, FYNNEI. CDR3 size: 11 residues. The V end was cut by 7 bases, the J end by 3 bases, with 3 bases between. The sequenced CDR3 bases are TGTGCCAGCATATACACCGGGGAG. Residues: CASIYTGE. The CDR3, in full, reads CASIYTGELFF.

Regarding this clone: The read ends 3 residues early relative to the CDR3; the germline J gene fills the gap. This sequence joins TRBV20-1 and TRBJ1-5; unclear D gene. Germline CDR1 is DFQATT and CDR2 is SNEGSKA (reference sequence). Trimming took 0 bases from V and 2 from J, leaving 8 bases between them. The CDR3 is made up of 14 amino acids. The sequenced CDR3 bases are TGCAGTGCTAGAGAGGCCCAGGGCAATCAGCCC. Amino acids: CSAREAQGNQP. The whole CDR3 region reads CSAREAQGNQPQHF.

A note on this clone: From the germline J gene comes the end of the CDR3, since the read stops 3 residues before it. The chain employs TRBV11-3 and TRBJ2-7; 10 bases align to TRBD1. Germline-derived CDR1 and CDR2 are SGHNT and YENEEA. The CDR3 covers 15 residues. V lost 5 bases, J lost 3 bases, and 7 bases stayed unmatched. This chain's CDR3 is CASSAPDRGVYEQYF. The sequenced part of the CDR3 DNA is TGTGCCAGCAGCGCCCCGGACAGGGGGGTCTACGAG.

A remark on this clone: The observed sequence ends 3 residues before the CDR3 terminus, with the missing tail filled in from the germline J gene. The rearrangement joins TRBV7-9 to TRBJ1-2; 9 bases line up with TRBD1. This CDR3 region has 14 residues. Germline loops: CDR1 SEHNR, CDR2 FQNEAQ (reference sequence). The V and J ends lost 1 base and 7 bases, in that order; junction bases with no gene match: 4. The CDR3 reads CASSLDWDRAGYTF. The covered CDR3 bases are TGTGCCAGCAGCTTAGATTGGGACAGGGCTGGC.